This TCR beta chain was retrieved from a study of cytomegalovirus exposure and HLA in healthy donors. Study overall: An analysis done earlier identified more than 90 million unique TCR beta sequences from about 179 million T cells.

Germline CDR1 is SGHNT and CDR2 is YYREEE (reference sequence). The CDR3 totals 15 residues. The ends lost 5 bases at V and 4 bases at J; junction bases unmatched: 8. Primers included in the PCR were 60 Vbeta and 13 Jbeta primers. Sequenced by immunoSEQ multiplex PCR; TCRdb stores in-frame clones only, minus some. Here the sample spans around 150,000 clones, about four fifths being singletons. This clone was picked up one time. The V call is TRBV5-4, the J call TRBJ2-1, with 8 positions matching TRBD1. Sequencing input: PBMCs. The receptor's source is a young man in good health. In nucleotides, the CDR3 is TGTGCCAGCAGAATGATGACAGGGGATTACAATGAGCAGTTCTTC. It is translated as CASRMMTGDYNEQFF. Variable domain in full (rest from reference TRBV5-4 and TRBJ2-1): ETGVTQSPTHLIKTRGQQVTLRCSSQSGHNTVSWYQQALGQGPQFIFQYYREEENGRGNFPPRFSGLQFPNYSSELNVNALELDDSALYLCASRMMTGDYNEQFFGPGTRLTVL.